The 25 T cell receptor beta chains reported below all come from one sample, sequenced in a study of cytomegalovirus exposure and HLA in healthy donors. Use of 60 Vbeta and 13 Jbeta primers characterized the PCR. Clones were read by immunoSEQ multiplex PCR, and TCRdb kept only the in-frame ones, dropping some. The sample has around 140,000 clones, just under 80% seen once. Sequencing input: PBMCs. The receptors here all came from a male donor in good health and CMV-seronegative.

This chain connects TRBV9 to TRBJ2-7, with TRBD2 matching 11 bases. CDR3 size: 13 residues. V gave up 3 bases and J gave up 4 bases; unmatched junction bases: 0. From germline, CDR1 is SGDLS and CDR2 YYNGEE. The CDR3 is CASSGLAGYEQYF. CDR3 sequence (DNA): TGTGCCAGCAGCGGACTAGCGGGGTACGAGCAGTACTTC.

In this sample, this clone turned up once. This rearrangement joins TRBV7-2 to TRBJ1-3; maybe TRBD1 (5 bases). The CDR3 is 15 residues long. Germline loops: CDR1 SGHTA, CDR2 FQGNSA. V shed 5 bases and J shed 0 bases, with 11 bases lying between them. CDR3 bases: TGTGCCAGCAGCGTGACAGTTCACTCTGGAAACACCATATATTTT. As protein: CASSVTVHSGNTIYF.

The chain uses TRBV13 and TRBJ1-1, with 9 bases lining up with TRBD1. The CDR3 spans 15 residues. Trimming removed 2 bases from V and 4 bases from J; junction bases left unmatched: 5. Per germline, CDR1 PRHDT and CDR2 FYEKMQ (reference sequence). CDR3 loop: CASSLRTGEGTEAFF. CDR3 sequence (DNA): TGTGCCAGCAGCTTAAGGACAGGGGAGGGCACTGAAGCTTTCTTT. The full variable domain, its missing parts supplied by reference TRBV13 and TRBJ1-1, is AAGVIQSPRHLIKEKRETATLKCYPIPRHDTVYWYQQGPGQDPQFLISFYEKMQSDKGSIPDRFSAQQFSDYHSELNMSSLELGDSALYFCASSLRTGEGTEAFFGQGTRLTVV.

The genes are TRBV18 and TRBJ1-1, with TRBD1 as a possible D gene (5 bases). The V and J ends lost 0 bases and 3 bases respectively, with 11 bases between them. The CDR3 contains 15 residues. The germline CDR1 and CDR2 sequences are KGHSH and LQKENI. CDR3 region: CASSPPGLGDTEAFF. The CDR3 DNA follows: TGTGCCAGCTCACCACCAGGGTTAGGGGACACTGAAGCTTTCTTT.

Concerning this clone itself: A much larger clone differs from this one at a single base, so this may be a read error. The chain recombines TRBV9 with TRBJ2-7; 7 bases align to TRBD1. The J segment lost 0 bases and the V segment lost 3 bases, leaving 3 bases of the junction unmatched. The CDR3 length is 14 residues. Looked up from germline, CDR1 is SGDLS and CDR2 is YYNGEE. The CDR3 loop reads CASSDRDSSYEQYF. CDR3 DNA sequence: TGTGCCAGCAGCGACCGGGACAGCTCCTACGAGCAGTACTTC.

The V gene is TRBV5-4, the J gene TRBJ2-7; 7 nucleotides line up with TRBD1. The CDR3 loop spans 14 amino acids. CDR1 and CDR2 from the germline V gene are SGHNT and YYREEE (reference sequence). Trimming at V came to 2 bases and at J to 5 bases, leaving 7 bases not matched to a gene. This chain's CDR3 is CASSFEQGTHEQYF. The DNA for the CDR3 is TGTGCCAGCAGCTTTGAACAGGGGACCCACGAGCAGTACTTC.

The chain combines TRBV7-2 with TRBJ2-1; TRBD2 agrees at 7 bases. Germline V gene sequence: CDR1 SGHTA, CDR2 FQGNSA. V lost 5 bases, J lost 3 bases, and 7 bases stayed unmatched. CDR3 length: 15 amino acids. CDR3 region: CASSLLAVIYNEQFF. CDR3 DNA sequence: TGTGCCAGCAGCCTTCTAGCGGTGATCTACAATGAGCAGTTCTTC.

The V gene is TRBV11-2, the J gene TRBJ1-1, with D maybe TRBD1 (5 bases). This CDR3 spans 18 amino acids. CDR1 SGHAT and CDR2 FQNNGV come from the germline V gene. V lost 1 base, J lost 2 bases, and 20 bases lay in between. This CDR3 is CASSLAFGAAVLNTEAFF. DNA of the CDR3: TGTGCCAGCAGCTTAGCTTTTGGGGCAGCTGTCCTAAACACTGAAGCTTTCTTT.

The rearrangement links TRBV9 to TRBJ1-6; 7 bases line up with TRBD1. With V trimmed by 3 bases and J by 9 bases, 15 bases remained unmatched. The CDR3 is 17 amino acids. The germline V gene has CDR1 SGDLS and CDR2 YYNGEE. The CDR3 spells CASSATGQSGAGSPLHF. DNA for the CDR3: TGTGCCAGCAGCGCGACGGGACAGTCTGGGGCGGGTTCACCCCTCCACTTT.

This clone was counted a single time. V and J are TRBV19 and TRBJ1-5, with D perhaps TRBD1 (5 bases). CDR1 is LNHDA and CDR2 is SQIVND in the germline V gene (reference sequence). Trimming cost V 2 bases and J 9 bases, with 14 bases left between them. The CDR3 runs to 14 residues. CDR3 protein: CASSIKAGSSPQHF. DNA for the CDR3: TGTGCCAGTAGTATAAAGGCAGGGTCCTCGCCCCAGCATTTT.

The chain couples TRBV6-5 to TRBJ1-4; D is ambiguous. V lost 5 bases and J 2 bases, leaving 3 bases between the germline ends. The germline V gene has CDR1 MNHEY and CDR2 SVGAGI. There are 12 residues in the CDR3. The CDR3 is CASSPTNEKLFF. DNA of the CDR3: TGTGCCAGCAGTCCGACTAATGAAAAACTGTTTTTT.

The CDR3 here is CASSYPGTGGETQYF. CDR3 sequence (DNA): TGTGCCAGCAGTTACCCCGGGACAGGCGGAGAGACCCAGTACTTC. This chain links TRBV6-6 with TRBJ2-5; 8 bases align to TRBD1. CDR3 length equals 15 residues. The germline gives CDR1 MNHNY, CDR2 SVGAGI (reference sequence). Trimming at V came to 2 bases and at J to 4 bases, leaving 6 bases not matched to a gene.

Written as DNA, the CDR3 is TGTGCCAGCAGCCAAGAAGGGACAGGGTCGGGTTCATGGGTTGGGGCCAACGTCCTGACTTTC. Its translation: CASSQEGTGSGSWVGANVLTF. The chain has TRBV14 and TRBJ2-6; TRBD1 matches at 9 bases. From germline, CDR1 is SGHDN and CDR2 FVKESK. Losses at the gene ends were 0 bases for V and 3 bases for J; bases not matched to a gene: 15. CDR3 length: 21 amino acids.

The genes are TRBV19 and TRBJ1-2; D gene unclear. The length of the CDR3 is 16 residues. The V and J ends lost 3 bases and 6 bases respectively, with 20 bases between them. Germline CDR1 reads LNHDA; CDR2 reads SQIVND (reference sequence). Written as DNA, the CDR3 is TGTGCCAGTAGTATCCCAACCTTTAATATGGAGGATGGCTACACCTTC. It codes for CASSIPTFNMEDGYTF.

A few counts support this clone. The J gene is TRBJ2-1, the V gene TRBV4-3, with 7 bases that match TRBD2. This CDR3 has 15 residues. The trim removed 0 bases at V and 3 bases at J, leaving 2 bases unmatched. Germline V CDR1 and CDR2: LGHNA, YSLEER. The CDR3 nucleotides are TGCGCCAGCAGCCAAGAGGGGGGGGTCTACAATGAGCAGTTCTTC. Encoded protein: CASSQEGGVYNEQFF.

V is TRBV19 and J is TRBJ2-2; 7 bases line up with TRBD1. V gave up 3 bases and J gave up 3 bases; unmatched junction bases: 4. This CDR3 region has 15 residues. The germline CDR1 and CDR2 sequences are LNHDA and SQIVND (reference sequence). DNA of the CDR3: TGTGCCAGTAGTATTCCAGGGGGTGACACCGGGGAGCTGTTTTTT. This codes for CASSIPGGDTGELFF.

This clone occurred once. The gene calls are TRBV7-2 and TRBJ2-2; 11 bases are shared with TRBD1. The germline gives CDR1 SGHTA, CDR2 FQGNSA. Losses at the gene ends were 5 bases for V and 17 bases for J; bases not matched to a gene: 7. The CDR3 has 12 amino acids. In nucleotides, the CDR3 is TGTGCCAGCAGCCCCCGGACAGGGGGCAGTTTTTTT. It specifies CASSPRTGGSFF.

The genes are TRBV18 and TRBJ2-4; tentative D call: TRBD2 (7 bases). Germline V gives CDR1 KGHSH, CDR2 LQKENI. The CDR3 runs to 12 residues. Trimming took 8 bases from V and 7 from J, leaving 12 bases between them. The CDR3 bases are TGTGCCAGCGGGGGGGGCCGGAACATTCAGTACTTC. Its protein is CASGGGRNIQYF.

This clone was picked up a small number of times. The rearrangement joins TRBV5-1 to TRBJ2-7; possibly TRBD2 for D (5 bases). This CDR3 contains 13 residues. Germline loops: CDR1 SGHRS, CDR2 YFSETQ. Trimming took off 2 bases at V and 6 bases at J, with 12 bases between the two ends. The CDR3, as DNA: TGCGCCAGCAGCTTCTCCGAGGGCTCCGAGCAGTACTTC. It specifies CASSFSEGSEQYF.

The rearrangement links TRBV5-6 to TRBJ2-1; the D is unclear. Germline CDR1 reads SGHDT; CDR2 reads YYEEEE. With 4 bases removed from V and 0 bases from J, the gap between germline ends came to 5 bases. The CDR3 covers 13 residues. The CDR3 nucleotides read TGTGCCAGCAGCGTGTACTCCTACAATGAGCAGTTCTTC. Translation gives CASSVYSYNEQFF.

This clone was counted only a few times. The same CDR3 is also encoded by other DNA sequences in this sample. The chain uses TRBV11-3 and TRBJ1-1; the D gene is possibly TRBD1 (6 bases). This CDR3 has 14 amino acids. Trimming stripped 2 bases from V and 0 bases from J, with 7 bases between. CDR1 SGHNT and CDR2 YENEEA come from the germline V gene. In DNA, the CDR3 is TGTGCCAGCAGCTTATCAGGGGTGAACACTGAAGCTTTCTTT. As protein: CASSLSGVNTEAFF.

The J gene is TRBJ2-2, the V gene TRBV5-8; a weak D match, TRBD2 (6 bases). Trimming left V 5 bases short and J 7 bases short, with 18 bases between. Per the germline V gene, CDR1 is SGHTS and CDR2 is YDEGEE. The CDR3 is 15 amino acids. Here the CDR3 reads CASRRPGTLSGELFF. The CDR3 DNA reads as TGTGCCAGCAGACGCCCCGGGACTTTAAGCGGGGAGCTGTTTTTT.

J is TRBJ1-1 and V is TRBV2; 7 nucleotides line up with TRBD1. This CDR3 has 13 residues. The V gene end was trimmed by 8 bases and the J gene end by 1 base; junction bases not matched to a gene: 4. Germline lookup yields CDR1 SNHLY and CDR2 FYNNEI. CDR3 protein: CASGGQTNTEAFF. The CDR3 DNA reads TGTGCCAGCGGGGGACAGACGAACACTGAAGCTTTCTTT. Looking up the rest from reference TRBV2 and TRBJ1-1 gives the full variable domain: EPEVTQTPSHQVTQMGQEVILRCVPISNHLYFYWYRQILGQKVEFLVSFYNNEISEKSEIFDDQFSVERPDGSNFTLKIRSTKLEDSAMYFCASGGQTNTEAFFGQGTRLTVV.

This sequence joins TRBV4-3 and TRBJ2-7; no clear D gene. Germline V gene sequence: CDR1 LGHNA, CDR2 YSLEER. The CDR3 consists of 17 residues. V shed 0 bases and J shed 0 bases, with 15 bases lying between them. CDR3 in DNA: TGCGCCAGCAGCCAAGATCGCGTCACCGGTTACTCCTACGAGCAGTACTTC. Residues: CASSQDRVTGYSYEQYF.

The chain's CDR3 is CASSYGRPTNTGELFF. CDR3 bases: TGTGCCAGCAGTTACGGGAGACCCACAAACACCGGGGAGCTGTTTTTT. The rearrangement uses TRBV6-5 and TRBJ2-2; the D gene is possibly TRBD2 (5 bases). From germline, CDR1 is MNHEY and CDR2 SVGAGI. The CDR3 spans 16 residues. Trimming took off 2 bases at V and 2 bases at J, with 12 bases between the two ends.